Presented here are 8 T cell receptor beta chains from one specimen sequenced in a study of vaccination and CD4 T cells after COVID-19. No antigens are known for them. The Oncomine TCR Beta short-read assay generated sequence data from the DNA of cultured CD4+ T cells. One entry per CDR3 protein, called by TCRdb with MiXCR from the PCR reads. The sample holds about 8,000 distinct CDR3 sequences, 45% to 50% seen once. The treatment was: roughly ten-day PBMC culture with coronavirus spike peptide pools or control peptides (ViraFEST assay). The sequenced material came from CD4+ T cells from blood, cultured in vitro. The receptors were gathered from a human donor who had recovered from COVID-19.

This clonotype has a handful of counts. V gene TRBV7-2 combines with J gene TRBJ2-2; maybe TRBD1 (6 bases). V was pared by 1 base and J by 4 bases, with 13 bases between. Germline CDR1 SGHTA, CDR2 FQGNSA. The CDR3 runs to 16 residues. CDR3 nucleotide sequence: TGTGCCAGCAGCTTAGTTCCACAGGGATCCACCGGGGAGCTGTTTTTT. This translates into CASSLVPQGSTGELFF.

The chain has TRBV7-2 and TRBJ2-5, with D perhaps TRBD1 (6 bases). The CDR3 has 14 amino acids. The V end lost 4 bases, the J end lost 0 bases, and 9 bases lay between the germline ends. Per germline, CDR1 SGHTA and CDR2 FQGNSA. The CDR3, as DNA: TGTGCCAGCAGCTCCCGGGACAACCAAGAGACCCAGTACTTC. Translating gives CASSSRDNQETQYF.

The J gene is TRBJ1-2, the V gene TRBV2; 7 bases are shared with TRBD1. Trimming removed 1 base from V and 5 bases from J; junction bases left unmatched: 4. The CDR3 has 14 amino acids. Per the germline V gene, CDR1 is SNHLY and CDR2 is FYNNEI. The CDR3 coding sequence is TGTGCCAGCAGTGAAGGACAGGGACGGTATGGCTACACCTTC. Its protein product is CASSEGQGRYGYTF. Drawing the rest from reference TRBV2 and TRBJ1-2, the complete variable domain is EPEVTQTPSHQVTQMGQEVILRCVPISNHLYFYWYRQILGQKVEFLVSFYNNEISEKSEIFDDQFSVERPDGSNFTLKIRSTKLEDSAMYFCASSEGQGRYGYTFGSGTRLTVV.

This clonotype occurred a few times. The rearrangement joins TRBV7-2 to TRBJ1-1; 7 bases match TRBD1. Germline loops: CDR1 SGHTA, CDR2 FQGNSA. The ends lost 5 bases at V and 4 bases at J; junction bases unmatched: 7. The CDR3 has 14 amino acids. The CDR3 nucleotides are TGTGCCAGCAGCCAAAACAGGGGCGGCACTGAAGCTTTCTTT. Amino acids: CASSQNRGGTEAFF.

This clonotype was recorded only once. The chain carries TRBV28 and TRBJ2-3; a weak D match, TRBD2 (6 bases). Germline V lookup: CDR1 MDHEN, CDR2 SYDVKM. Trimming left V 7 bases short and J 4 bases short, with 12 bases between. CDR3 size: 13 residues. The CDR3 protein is CASIGGVSDTQYF. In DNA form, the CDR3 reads TGTGCCAGCATTGGAGGGGTCTCAGATACGCAGTATTTT.

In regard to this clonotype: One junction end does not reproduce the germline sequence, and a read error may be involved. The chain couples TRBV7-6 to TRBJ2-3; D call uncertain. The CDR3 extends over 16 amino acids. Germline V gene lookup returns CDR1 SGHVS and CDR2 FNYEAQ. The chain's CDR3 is CASSLGAGASTDTQYF. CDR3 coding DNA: TGTGCTAGCAGCTTAGGTGCAGGAGCCAGCACAGATACGCAGTATTTT.

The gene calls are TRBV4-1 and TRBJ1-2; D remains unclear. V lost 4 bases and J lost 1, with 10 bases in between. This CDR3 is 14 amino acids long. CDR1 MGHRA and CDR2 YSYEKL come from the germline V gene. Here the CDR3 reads CASSLDELNYGYTF. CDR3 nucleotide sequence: TGCGCCAGCAGCCTAGATGAACTTAACTATGGCTACACCTTC.

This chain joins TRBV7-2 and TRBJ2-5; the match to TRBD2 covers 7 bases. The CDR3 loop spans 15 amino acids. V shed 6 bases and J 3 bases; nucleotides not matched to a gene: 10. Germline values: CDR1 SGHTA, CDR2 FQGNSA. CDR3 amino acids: CASRIPGGSKETQYF. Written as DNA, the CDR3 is TGTGCCAGCAGGATCCCTGGCGGGAGTAAAGAGACCCAGTACTTC.